The source of this TCR beta chain is a study of vaccination and CD4 T cells after COVID-19. Treatment in this sample: approximately 11-day PBMC culture with coronavirus spike peptide pools or control peptides (ViraFEST assay). An Oncomine TCR Beta short-read assay was used to sequence the DNA from cultured CD4+ T cells. From CD4+ T cells that had been cultured, genomic DNA was extracted. MiXCR, run by TCRdb on the PCR reads, gives a single entry per CDR3 protein. The table includes about 14,000 distinct CDR3 sequences, about 26% detected once. This CDR3 is built from 14 residues. The V gene lost 1 base and the J gene lost 4 bases, with 10 bases spanning the gap. Germline V gives CDR1 MDHEN, CDR2 SYDVKM. This clonotype occurred once. What it binds is not known.

The sequenced sample consisted of cultured CD4+ T cells from blood. The chain combines TRBV28 with TRBJ1-2; D is unclear. This clonotype was sampled from a human donor with COVID-19. The CDR3 here is CASSLSRAPYGYTF. The CDR3 region has the DNA TGTGCCAGCAGTTTATCCCGAGCCCCCTATGGCTACACCTTC.